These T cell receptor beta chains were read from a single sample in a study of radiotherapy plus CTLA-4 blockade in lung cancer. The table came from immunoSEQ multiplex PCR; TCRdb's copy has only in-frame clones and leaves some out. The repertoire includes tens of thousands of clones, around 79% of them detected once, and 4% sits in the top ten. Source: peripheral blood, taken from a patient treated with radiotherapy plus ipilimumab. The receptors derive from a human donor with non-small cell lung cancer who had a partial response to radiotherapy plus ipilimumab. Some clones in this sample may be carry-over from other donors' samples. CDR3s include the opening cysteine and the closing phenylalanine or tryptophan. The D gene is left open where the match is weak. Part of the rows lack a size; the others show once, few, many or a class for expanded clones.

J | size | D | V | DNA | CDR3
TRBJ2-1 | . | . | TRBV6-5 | TGTGCCAGCACGTCAGGTTGGAATGAGCAGTTCTTC | CASTSGWNEQFF
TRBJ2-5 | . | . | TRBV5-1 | TGCGCCAGCAGCTTGGCGGGTCGTGGGACCCAGTACTTC | CASSLAGRGTQYF
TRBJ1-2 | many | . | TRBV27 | TGTGCCAGCAGCCCGACGGGGAGAATTGGCTACACCTTC | CASSPTGRIGYTF
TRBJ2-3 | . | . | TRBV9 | TGTGCCAGCAGCGTCGTGTCAGGGGGGTCGTCGATGACAGATACGCAGTATTTT | CASSVVSGGSSMTDTQYF
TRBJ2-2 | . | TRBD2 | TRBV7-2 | TGTGCCAGCAGACCGAGCGGGGCGAACACCGGGGAGCTGTTTTTT | CASRPSGANTGELFF
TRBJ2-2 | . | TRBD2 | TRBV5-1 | TGCGCCAGCTGGAGAATGGGGTCCGGGACTAGTCTCACCGGGGAGCTGTTTTTT | CASWRMGSGTSLTGELFF
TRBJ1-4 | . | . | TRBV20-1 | TGCAGTGCTAGACAGATTGAAAAACTGTTTTTT | CSARQIEKLFF
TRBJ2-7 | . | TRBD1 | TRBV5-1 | TGCGCCAGCAGCTTACAGGGACAGGGTGGAATGGAAGAGCAGTACTTC | CASSLQGQGGMEEQYF
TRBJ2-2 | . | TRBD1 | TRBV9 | TGTGCCAGCAGCGGGGGGACAGCCGCGAACACCGGGGAGCTGTTTTTT | CASSGGTAANTGELFF
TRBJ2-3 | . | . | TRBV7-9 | TGTGCCAGCAGCAATGAGGGAACGGATACGCAGTATTTT | CASSNEGTDTQYF
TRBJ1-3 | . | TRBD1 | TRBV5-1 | TGCGCCAGCAGCGCGGGACAGGTATTTTCCGGAAACACCATATATTTT | CASSAGQVFSGNTIYF
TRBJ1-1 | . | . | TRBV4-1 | TGCGCCAGCAGCACCGGGGGGGGGCCGGGACCGAACACTGAAGCTTTCTTT | CASSTGGGPGPNTEAFF
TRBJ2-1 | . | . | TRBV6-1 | TGTGCCAGCAGTGACCAGGGAACCTACAATGAGCAGTTCTTC | CASSDQGTYNEQFF
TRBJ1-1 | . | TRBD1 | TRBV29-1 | TGCAGCGTTGATACAGGGGCGAACACTGAAGCTTTCTTT | CSVDTGANTEAFF
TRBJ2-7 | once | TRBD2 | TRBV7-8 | TGTGCCAGCAGCTTAAGGCGCGGGGGAGCTTACGAGCAGTACTTC | CASSLRRGGAYEQYF
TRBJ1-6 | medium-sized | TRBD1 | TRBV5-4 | TGTGCCAGCAGCTTACCGACAGGGGAGGCGGCACCCCTCCACTTT | CASSLPTGEAAPLHF
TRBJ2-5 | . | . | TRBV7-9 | TGTGCCAGCAGCTTAGCCAGGGGTACAGAGACCCAGTACTTC | CASSLARGTETQYF
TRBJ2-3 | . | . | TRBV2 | TGTGCCAGCAGTGTAGAACCCGGGATTGCAGATACGCAGTATTTT | CASSVEPGIADTQYF
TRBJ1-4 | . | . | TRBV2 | TGTGCCAGCCAAAACAGGGCCACAACTAATGAAAAACTGTTTTTT | CASQNRATTNEKLFF
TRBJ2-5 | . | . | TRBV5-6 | TGTGCCAGCAGCTTGGGTCCCCCAGCGGACCAAGAGACCCAGTACTTC | CASSLGPPADQETQYF
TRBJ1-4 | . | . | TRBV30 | TGTGCCTGGAGGCCCTCCGTGGGAGGGAGAGAGGAAAAACTGTTTTTT | CAWRPSVGGREEKLFF
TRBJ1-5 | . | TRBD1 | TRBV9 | TGTGCCAGCAGCGTAGAGGGGACAGGGCCCCAGCATTTT | CASSVEGTGPQHF
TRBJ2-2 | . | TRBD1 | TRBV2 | TGTGCCAGCAGGGACGGGACAGGGTATCGGGACGGGGAGCTGTTTTTT | CASRDGTGYRDGELFF
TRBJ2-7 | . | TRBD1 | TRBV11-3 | TGTGCCAGCAGCTTAAGGGGACAGAGCTCCTACGAGCAGTACTTC | CASSLRGQSSYEQYF
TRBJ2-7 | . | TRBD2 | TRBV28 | TGTGCCAGCAGTTTATTGGGGCTAGCGGGAGCCCACGAGCAGTACTTC | CASSLLGLAGAHEQYF
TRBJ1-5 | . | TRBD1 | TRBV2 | TGTGCCAGCAGTGAAAGGTCAGGGGGTCAGCCCCAGCATTTT | CASSERSGGQPQHF
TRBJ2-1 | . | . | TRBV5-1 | TGCGCCAGCAGCTTGGAACAGGTCCCATACAATGAGCAGTTCTTC | CASSLEQVPYNEQFF
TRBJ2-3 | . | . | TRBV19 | TGTGCCAGTAGTAGGGTCAGAACTAACACAGATACGCAGTATTTT | CASSRVRTNTDTQYF
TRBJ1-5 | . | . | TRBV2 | TGTGCCAGCAGTCTCCGACAGCACAATCAGCCCCAGCATTTT | CASSLRQHNQPQHF
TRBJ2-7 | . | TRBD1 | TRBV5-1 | TGCGCCAGCAGCTGGGACAGGGCATACGAGCAGTACTTC | CASSWDRAYEQYF
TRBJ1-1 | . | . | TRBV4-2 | TGTGCCACCAGCCAAGGAGTCACGAACACTGAAGCTTTCTTT | CATSQGVTNTEAFF
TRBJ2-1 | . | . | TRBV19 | TGTGCCAGTAATAAGGGGGAGACCCCCAGTGAGCAGTTCTTC | CASNKGETPSEQFF
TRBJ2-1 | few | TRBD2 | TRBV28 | TGTGCCAGCAGTCCAATAGCGGGGAGCTCCTACAATGAGCAGTTCTTC | CASSPIAGSSYNEQFF
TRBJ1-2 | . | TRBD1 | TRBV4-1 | TGCGCCAGCAGCCAGCACCCCGTCGGGACAGGTGATAAATGGGGTTATGGCTACACCTTC | CASSQHPVGTGDKWGYGYTF
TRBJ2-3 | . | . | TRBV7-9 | TGTGCCAGCAGCTTTGGGGGCGAAGGCACAGATACGCAGTATTTT | CASSFGGEGTDTQYF
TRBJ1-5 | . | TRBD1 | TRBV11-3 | TGTGCCAGCAGCTTATGCACAGGGGGTCAGCCCCAGCATTTT | CASSLCTGGQPQHF
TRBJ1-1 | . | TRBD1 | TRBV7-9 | TGTGCCAGCAGCGCCCAGGACAGGGGGCACACTGAAGCTTTCTTT | CASSAQDRGHTEAFF
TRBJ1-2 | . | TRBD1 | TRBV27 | TGTGCCAGCAGTTTAAGGAGCAGGGGGCTGAACTATGGCTACACCTTC | CASSLRSRGLNYGYTF
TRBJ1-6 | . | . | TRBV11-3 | TGTGCCAGCAGCCCAGGGGATTCACCCCTCCACTTT | CASSPGDSPLHF
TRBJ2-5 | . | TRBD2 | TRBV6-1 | TGTGCCAGCAGGATTAGCGGGGGGCGGGAGACCCAGTACTTC | CASRISGGRETQYF
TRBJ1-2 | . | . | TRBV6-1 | TGTGCCAGCACCCGGGGTTATGGCTACACCTTC | CASTRGYGYTF
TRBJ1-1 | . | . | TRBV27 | TGTGCCAGCAATCACCGCAGGGGTACCCCCTGGGCTTTCTTT | CASNHRRGTPWAFF
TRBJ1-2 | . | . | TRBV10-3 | TGTGCCATCAGTGAGTCAACGGGGGGCTATGGCTACACCTTC | CAISESTGGYGYTF
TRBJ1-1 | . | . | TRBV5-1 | TGCGCCAGCAGCTTGGAAGGACAGCTGAACACTGAAGCTTTCTTT | CASSLEGQLNTEAFF
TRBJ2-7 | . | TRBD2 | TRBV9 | TGTGCCAGCAGCCCCCCCGGGACTAGTGCCGAGCAGTACTTC | CASSPPGTSAEQYF
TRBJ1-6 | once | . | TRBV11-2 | TGTGCCAGCCAAGGAGCTCCCTCGTATAATTCACCCCTCCACTTT | CASQGAPSYNSPLHF
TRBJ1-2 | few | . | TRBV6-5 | TGTGCCAGCAGTTACGAGGTTTATGGCTACACCTTC | CASSYEVYGYTF
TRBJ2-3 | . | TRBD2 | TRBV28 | TGTGCCAGCAGTGGGGGACTAGCGGGGGGAGCAAGAGATACGCAGTATTTT | CASSGGLAGGARDTQYF
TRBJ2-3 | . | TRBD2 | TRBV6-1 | TGTGCCAGCAGTAGGGGACTAGCGGGGGATACGCAGTATTTT | CASSRGLAGDTQYF
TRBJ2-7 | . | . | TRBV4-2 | TGTGCCAGCAGCCCGGCGGGTTCCGATTACGAGCAGTACTTC | CASSPAGSDYEQYF
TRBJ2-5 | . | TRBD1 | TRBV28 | TGTGCCAGCAGTTATAGGGGGCGGATTGCTATAGAGACCCAGTACTTC | CASSYRGRIAIETQYF
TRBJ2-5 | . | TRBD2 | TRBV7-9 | TGTGCCAGCAGCGGCATGGGACTAGCGGGAGAGGAGACCCAGTACTTC | CASSGMGLAGEETQYF